One sample yielded the 25 T cell receptor beta chains listed below, sequenced in a study of patients and donors after allogeneic stem cell transplantation. MiXCR was run by TCRdb on the RT-PCR reads, yielding one entry per CDR3 protein. The sample lists 25,000 to 30,000 distinct CDR3 sequences, more than 8% occurring once. The sample taken for sequencing was blood, either unsorted or a sorted T cell fraction (not recorded which). The receptor set was obtained from a human donor who was either an allogeneic HSCT recipient or a stem cell or donor lymphocyte infusion donor (not recorded which). It is not recorded whose cells these are; they may come from a transplant donor.

This clonotype was picked up a small number of times. The V call is TRBV4-2, the J call TRBJ1-1, with unresolved D. The CDR3 contains 12 residues. V lost 1 base to trimming and J lost 8 bases, with 8 bases between them. Germline V gene lookup returns CDR1 LGHNA and CDR2 YNFKEQ. CDR3 sequence reads: CASSQGVVEAFF. The CDR3 DNA reads TGTGCCAGCAGCCAAGGGGTCGTAGAAGCTTTCTTT.

This clonotype is medium-sized (0.01 to 0.1%) in the sample. The gene calls are TRBV5-1 and TRBJ2-2; D not resolved. Per germline, CDR1 SGHRS and CDR2 YFSETQ. CDR3 length: 14 residues. V was clipped by 4 bases and J by 1 base, with 8 bases between them. This chain's CDR3 is CASSVPVNTGELFF. Here the CDR3 DNA reads TGCGCCAGCAGCGTCCCAGTGAACACCGGGGAGCTGTTTTTT.

This clonotype qualifies as medium-sized (0.01 to 0.1%). The chain uses TRBV5-1 and TRBJ2-5, with D possibly TRBD2 on 5 matching bases. The V end was cut by 0 bases, the J end by 0 bases, with 6 bases between. Germline V gene data show CDR1 as SGHRS and CDR2 as YFSETQ. The CDR3 spans 14 residues. The CDR3 nucleotides read TGCGCCAGCAGCTTGGCGGGAAACCAAGAGACCCAGTACTTC. As protein: CASSLAGNQETQYF.

This clonotype was counted many times. The chain uses TRBV20-1 and TRBJ1-2; D is perhaps TRBD1 (6 bases). The CDR3 has 15 residues. Germline V CDR1 and CDR2: DFQATT, SNEGSKA (reference sequence). Between the trimmed V and J ends, which lost 3 bases and 7 bases, there was a span of 21 bases. The CDR3 loop is CSARYPVVGASGYTF. CDR3 nucleotides: TGCAGTGCTAGGTACCCCGTGGTGGGGGCCTCTGGCTACACCTTC.

This clonotype was recorded at least ten times. CDR3 sequence reads: CASSPVDPANYGYTF. For the CDR3, the DNA is TGTGCCAGCAGCCCCGTCGATCCAGCCAACTATGGCTACACCTTC. The rearrangement uses TRBV4-2 and TRBJ1-2; no firm D call. The CDR3 runs to 15 residues. Trimming pared 4 bases from V and 2 bases from J, leaving 14 bases between. In germline, CDR1 is LGHNA, CDR2 YNFKEQ.

This clonotype was observed a few times. This chain joins TRBV6-6 and TRBJ2-3, with D unclear. V lost 2 bases to trimming and J lost 3 bases, with 6 bases between them. Germline lookup yields CDR1 MNHNY and CDR2 SVGAGI (reference sequence). This CDR3 has 13 residues. CDR3 nucleotide sequence: TGTGCCAGCAGTTACCAGGTGACAGATACGCAGTATTTT. As protein: CASSYQVTDTQYF.

This clonotype was seen repeatedly, ten times or more. V gene TRBV20-1 combines with J gene TRBJ2-5; a weak D match, TRBD2 (5 bases). CDR1 is DFQATT and CDR2 is SNEGSKA in the germline V gene (reference sequence). Trimming pared 0 bases from V and 3 bases from J, leaving 14 bases between. The CDR3 contains 15 residues. The chain's CDR3 is CSARDWLREEETQYF. The CDR3 nucleotides read TGCAGTGCTAGAGATTGGCTACGGGAAGAAGAGACCCAGTACTTC.

This clonotype occurred many times. This sequence joins TRBV7-9 and TRBJ1-4, with D possibly matching TRBD1 (5 bases). Germline values: CDR1 SEHNR, CDR2 FQNEAQ (reference sequence). Trimming cost V 7 bases and J 5 bases, with 17 bases left between them. The CDR3 covers 15 residues. The CDR3 DNA reads as TGTGCCAGCATCGGTACAGGAGGGAAGAATGAAAAACTGTTTTTT. Translated, it gives CASIGTGGKNEKLFF.

A word on this clonotype: A read error may produce the germline difference seen at one junction end. The chain joins TRBV7-3 to TRBJ2-1, with D possibly matching TRBD1 (6 bases). This CDR3 has 13 amino acids. Germline V gene sequence: CDR1 SGHTA, CDR2 FQGTGA. The CDR3 DNA reads TGTGCCAGCAGCCGAGGGACAACCGGCGATGAGCAGTTC. Translating gives CASSRGTTGDEQF.

The chain's CDR3 is CASSPRVTTEAFF. As DNA, the CDR3 is TGTGCCAGCAGCCCTAGGGTAACCACTGAAGCTTTCTTT. The chain recombines TRBV7-9 with TRBJ1-1; D gene unclear. There are 13 residues in the CDR3. The V and J ends lost 5 bases and 4 bases respectively, with 11 bases between them. Looked up from germline, CDR1 is SEHNR and CDR2 is FQNEAQ (reference sequence).

The chain combines TRBV5-8 with TRBJ1-3; tentatively, D is TRBD1 (5 bases). The V gene lost 0 bases and the J gene lost 0 bases, with 10 bases spanning the gap. CDR1 and CDR2 from the germline V gene are SGHTS and YDEGEE. This CDR3 is built from 16 residues. The CDR3 sequence is CASSLEGYASGNTIYF. The CDR3 nucleotides read TGTGCCAGCAGCTTGGAGGGGTATGCCTCTGGAAACACCATATATTTT.

This clonotype was observed at least ten times. This chain links TRBV3-1 with TRBJ2-5; tentative D call: TRBD1 (5 bases). There are 16 residues in the CDR3. Germline CDR1 LGHDT, CDR2 YNNKEL (reference sequence). V was pared by 1 base and J by 5 bases, with 17 bases between. This CDR3 reads CASSQVLTDRAETQYF. For the CDR3, the DNA is TGTGCCAGCAGCCAAGTTTTGACAGATAGGGCTGAGACCCAGTACTTC.

The chain recombines TRBV21-1 with TRBJ2-5. TRBV21-1 is a pseudogene locus. The CDR3 is 16 residues long. The CDR3 is CASSNGVRVSEETQYF. The CDR3 nucleotides are TGTGCCAGCAGCAACGGGGTAAGGGTGTCTGAAGAGACCCAGTACTTC.

This clonotype was recorded many times. The chain combines TRBV15 with TRBJ1-4; 9 bases map to TRBD1. Losses at the gene ends were 5 bases for V and 7 bases for J; bases not matched to a gene: 5. CDR1 is LNHNV and CDR2 is YYDKDF in the germline V gene (reference sequence). The CDR3 totals 14 residues. CDR3 bases: TGTGCCACCAGCGGGACAGGGAGGAGTGAAAAACTGTTTTTT. This translates into CATSGTGRSEKLFF.

This clonotype was seen repeatedly, ten times or more. This chain uses TRBV28 with TRBJ1-5, with a possible D match to TRBD1 (5 bases). V shed 3 bases and J shed 2 bases, with 11 bases lying between them. There are 15 residues in the CDR3. Germline CDR1 and CDR2: MDHEN and SYDVKM. CDR3 sequence: CASSLWQGGNQPQHF. Here the CDR3 DNA reads TGTGCCAGCAGTTTGTGGCAGGGTGGCAATCAGCCCCAGCATTTT.

A few counts support this clonotype. The genes are TRBV7-9 and TRBJ1-2, with 8 bases that match TRBD1. Germline CDR1 and CDR2: SEHNR and FQNEAQ (reference sequence). There are 15 residues in the CDR3. Trimming removed 8 bases from V and 3 bases from J; junction bases left unmatched: 11. The DNA of the CDR3 is TGTGCCAGCTCATCTCCCGGGACAGGCGACTATGGCTACACCTTC. Translating it yields CASSSPGTGDYGYTF.

The chain links TRBV28 to TRBJ2-2; perhaps TRBD2 as D (5 bases). The length of the CDR3 is 15 residues. CDR1 is MDHEN, CDR2 SYDVKM, per germline. Trimming took off 7 bases at V and 4 bases at J, with 16 bases between the two ends. CDR3 DNA: TGTGCCAGCACCCGTTTCGGTGGAGGCACCGGGGAGCTGTTTTTT. Its translation: CASTRFGGGTGELFF.

This clonotype has a count of ten or more. The rearrangement links TRBV5-6 to TRBJ1-1, with D possibly TRBD1 on 5 matching bases. The germline V and J ends were trimmed by 0 bases and 6 bases, with 12 bases remaining between them. This CDR3 is 14 amino acids long. Germline V gives CDR1 SGHDT, CDR2 YYEEEE. CDR3 region: CASSLDRIHAEAFF. Here the CDR3 DNA reads TGTGCCAGCAGCTTGGACAGGATTCATGCTGAAGCTTTCTTT. The whole variable domain, remainder taken from reference TRBV5-6 and TRBJ1-1, is DAGVTQSPTHLIKTRGQQVTLRCSPKSGHDTVSWYQQALGQGPQFIFQYYEEEERQRGNFPDRFSGHQFPNYSSELNVNALLLGDSALYLCASSLDRIHAEAFFGQGTRLTVV.

This clonotype was detected ten times or more. This chain connects TRBV20-1 to TRBJ2-1; D gene unclear. Germline assignment: CDR1 DFQATT and CDR2 SNEGSKA (reference sequence). The CDR3 consists of 14 residues. V gave up 4 bases and J gave up 0 bases, with 10 bases separating them. For the CDR3, the DNA is TGCAGTGCTAACCCGGGTCCCTCCTACAATGAGCAGTTCTTC. Its protein is CSANPGPSYNEQFF.

This clonotype has ten or more counts. This chain joins TRBV2 and TRBJ1-2; D gene ambiguous. The germline gives CDR1 SNHLY, CDR2 FYNNEI. V shed 3 bases and J shed 0 bases, with 11 bases lying between them. The CDR3 sequence is 15 residues long. CDR3 amino acids: CASSDQRVPNYGYTF. The CDR3 DNA reads as TGTGCCAGCAGTGACCAAAGGGTCCCTAACTATGGCTACACCTTC. Based on the CDR3 plus reference TRBV2 and TRBJ1-2, the full variable domain is EPEVTQTPSHQVTQMGQEVILRCVPISNHLYFYWYRQILGQKVEFLVSFYNNEISEKSEIFDDQFSVERPDGSNFTLKIRSTKLEDSAMYFCASSDQRVPNYGYTFGSGTRLTVV.

This clonotype has a count of ten or more. The chain uses TRBV10-1 and TRBJ2-3, with 8 bases that match TRBD2. The CDR3 sequence is 14 residues long. J was trimmed by 2 bases and V by 7 bases; bases with no gene match: 5. Germline-derived CDR1 and CDR2 are WNHNN and SYGVQD (reference sequence). Here the CDR3 DNA reads TGCGCCAGCATGGATAGCGGGGACACAGATACGCAGTATTTT. Its protein is CASMDSGDTDTQYF.

This chain links TRBV11-3 with TRBJ2-2; D unclear. The CDR3 totals 13 residues. Trimming removed 3 bases at V and 14 bases at J, with 16 bases between. The germline gives CDR1 SGHNT, CDR2 YENEEA. Written as DNA, the CDR3 is TGTGCCAGCAGCTTCTCGCCCTTCTCCCGCCTGTTTTTT. Residues: CASSFSPFSRLFF.

At least ten counts were recorded for this clonotype. The CDR3 sequence: CASTPSFGNAGELFF. Here the CDR3 DNA reads TGTGCCAGTACCCCTAGCTTCGGGAATGCCGGGGAGCTGTTTTTT. This chain links TRBV19 with TRBJ2-2, with a possible D match to TRBD2 (5 bases). The CDR3 has 15 residues. V dropped 7 bases and J dropped 6 bases, with 18 bases sitting between them. From germline, CDR1 is LNHDA and CDR2 SQIVND (reference sequence).

In its sample, this clonotype was seen many times. The chain links TRBV7-9 to TRBJ2-1; 12 nucleotides line up with TRBD2. Unmatched junction bases numbered 9, after V lost 5 bases and J lost 4 bases. The CDR3 is 17 residues long. Germline CDR1 SEHNR, CDR2 FQNEAQ (reference sequence). CDR3 loop: CASSPELAGGLYNEQFF. For the CDR3, the DNA is TGTGCCAGCAGCCCCGAACTAGCGGGGGGATTGTACAATGAGCAGTTCTTC.

This clonotype has just a few counts. The rearrangement joins TRBV6-1 to TRBJ2-2, with 9 nucleotides matching TRBD2. V shed 6 bases and J 4 bases; nucleotides not matched to a gene: 6. CDR1 is MNHNS, CDR2 SASEGT, per germline. This CDR3 has 15 residues. CDR3 sequence: CASSGVAGATGELFF. The CDR3 DNA reads TGTGCCAGCAGCGGGGTAGCGGGAGCCACCGGGGAGCTGTTTTTT.